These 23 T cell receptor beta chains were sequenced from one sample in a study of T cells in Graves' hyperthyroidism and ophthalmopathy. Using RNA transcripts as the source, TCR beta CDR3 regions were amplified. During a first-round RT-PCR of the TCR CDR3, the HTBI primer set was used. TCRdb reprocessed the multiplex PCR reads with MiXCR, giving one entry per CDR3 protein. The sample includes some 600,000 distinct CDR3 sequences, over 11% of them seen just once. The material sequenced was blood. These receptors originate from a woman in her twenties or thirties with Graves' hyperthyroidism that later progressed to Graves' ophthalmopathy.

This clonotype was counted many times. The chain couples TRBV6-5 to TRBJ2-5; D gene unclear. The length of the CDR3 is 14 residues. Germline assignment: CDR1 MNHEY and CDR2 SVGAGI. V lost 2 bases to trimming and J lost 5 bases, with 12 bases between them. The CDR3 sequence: CASSYPAPGETQYF. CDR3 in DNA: TGTGCCAGCAGTTACCCCGCGCCAGGCGAGACCCAGTACTTC.

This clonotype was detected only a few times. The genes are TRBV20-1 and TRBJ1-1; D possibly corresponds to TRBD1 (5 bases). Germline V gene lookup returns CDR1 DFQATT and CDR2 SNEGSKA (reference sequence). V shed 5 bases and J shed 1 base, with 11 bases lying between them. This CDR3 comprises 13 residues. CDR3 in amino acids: CSAWSGRNTEAFF. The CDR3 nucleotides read TGCAGTGCTTGGTCAGGGAGGAACACTGAAGCTTTCTTT.

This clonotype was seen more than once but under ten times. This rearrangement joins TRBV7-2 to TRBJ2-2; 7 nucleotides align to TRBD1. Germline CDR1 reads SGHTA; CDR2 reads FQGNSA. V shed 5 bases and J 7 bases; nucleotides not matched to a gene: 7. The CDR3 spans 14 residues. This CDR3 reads CASSPTGSGGELFF. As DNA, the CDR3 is TGTGCCAGCAGCCCGACAGGGTCGGGCGGGGAGCTGTTTTTT.

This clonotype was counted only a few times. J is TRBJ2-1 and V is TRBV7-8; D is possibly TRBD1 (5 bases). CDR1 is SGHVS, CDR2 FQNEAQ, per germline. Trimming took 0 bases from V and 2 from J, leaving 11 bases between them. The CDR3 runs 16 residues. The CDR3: CASSLADRGPYNEQFF. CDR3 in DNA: TGTGCCAGCAGCTTAGCGGATAGGGGTCCCTACAATGAGCAGTTCTTC.

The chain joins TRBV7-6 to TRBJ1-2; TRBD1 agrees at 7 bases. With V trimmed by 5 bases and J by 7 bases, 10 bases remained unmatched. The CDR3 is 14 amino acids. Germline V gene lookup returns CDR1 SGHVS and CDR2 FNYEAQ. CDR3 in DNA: TGTGCCAGCAGCCCCCTGACAGGGCGCGGTGGCTACACCTTC. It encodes CASSPLTGRGGYTF.

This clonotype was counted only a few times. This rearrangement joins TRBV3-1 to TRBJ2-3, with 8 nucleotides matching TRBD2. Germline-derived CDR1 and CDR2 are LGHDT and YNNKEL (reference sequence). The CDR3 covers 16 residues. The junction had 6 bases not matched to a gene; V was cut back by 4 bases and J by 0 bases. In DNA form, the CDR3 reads TGTGCCAGCAGCCCGGGCCGGGGGGGCAGCACAGATACGCAGTATTTT. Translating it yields CASSPGRGGSTDTQYF.

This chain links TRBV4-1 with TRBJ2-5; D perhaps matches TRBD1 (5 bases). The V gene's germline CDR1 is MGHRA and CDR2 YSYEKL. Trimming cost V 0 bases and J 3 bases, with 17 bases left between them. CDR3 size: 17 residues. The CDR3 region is CASSQDLGVGPEETQYF. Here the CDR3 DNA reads TGCGCCAGCAGCCAAGATTTAGGCGTGGGGCCAGAAGAGACCCAGTACTTC.

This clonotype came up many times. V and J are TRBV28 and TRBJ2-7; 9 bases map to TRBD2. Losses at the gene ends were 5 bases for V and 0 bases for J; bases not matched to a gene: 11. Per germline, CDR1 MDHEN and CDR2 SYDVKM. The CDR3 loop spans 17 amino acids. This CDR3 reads CASSPTRLADNSYEQYF. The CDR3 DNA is TGTGCCAGCAGTCCTACCCGACTAGCGGACAACTCCTACGAGCAGTACTTC.

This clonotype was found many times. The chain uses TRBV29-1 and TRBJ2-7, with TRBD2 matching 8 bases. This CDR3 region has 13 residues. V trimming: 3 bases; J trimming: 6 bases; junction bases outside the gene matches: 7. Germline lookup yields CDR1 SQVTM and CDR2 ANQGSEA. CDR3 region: CSVDGGATGEQYF. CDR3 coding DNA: TGCAGCGTTGACGGGGGGGCGACTGGCGAGCAGTACTTC.

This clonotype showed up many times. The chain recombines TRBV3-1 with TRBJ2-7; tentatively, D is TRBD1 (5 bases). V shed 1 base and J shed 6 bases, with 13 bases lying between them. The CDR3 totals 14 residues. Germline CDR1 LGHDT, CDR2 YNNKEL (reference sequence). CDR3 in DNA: TGTGCCAGCAGCCAAGCCCAGGGATTGGGCGAGCAGTACTTC. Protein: CASSQAQGLGEQYF.

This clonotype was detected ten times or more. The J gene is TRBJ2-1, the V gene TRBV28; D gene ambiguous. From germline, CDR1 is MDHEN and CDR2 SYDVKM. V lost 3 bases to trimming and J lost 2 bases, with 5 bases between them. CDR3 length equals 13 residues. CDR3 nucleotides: TGTGCCAGCAGTTTTGAACCCTACAATGAGCAGTTCTTC. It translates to CASSFEPYNEQFF.

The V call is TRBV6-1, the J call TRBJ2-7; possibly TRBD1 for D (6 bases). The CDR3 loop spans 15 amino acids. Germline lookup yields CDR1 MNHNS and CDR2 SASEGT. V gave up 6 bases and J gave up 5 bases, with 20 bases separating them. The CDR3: CASRKSGTITHEQYF. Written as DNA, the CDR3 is TGTGCCAGCAGGAAATCCGGGACAATCACCCACGAGCAGTACTTC.

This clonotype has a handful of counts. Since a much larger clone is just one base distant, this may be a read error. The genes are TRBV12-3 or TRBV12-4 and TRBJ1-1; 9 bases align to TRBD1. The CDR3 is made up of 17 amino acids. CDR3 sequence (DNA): TGTGCCAGCAGCCCTGGGGACAGGGATTACTTGAACACTGAAGCTCTCTTT. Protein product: CASSPGDRDYLNTEALF.

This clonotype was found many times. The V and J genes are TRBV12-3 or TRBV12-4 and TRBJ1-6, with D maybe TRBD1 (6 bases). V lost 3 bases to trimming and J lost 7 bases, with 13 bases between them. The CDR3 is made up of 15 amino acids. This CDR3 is CASSFSGQYNSPLHF. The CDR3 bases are TGTGCCAGCAGTTTTTCCGGACAGTACAATTCACCCCTCCACTTT.

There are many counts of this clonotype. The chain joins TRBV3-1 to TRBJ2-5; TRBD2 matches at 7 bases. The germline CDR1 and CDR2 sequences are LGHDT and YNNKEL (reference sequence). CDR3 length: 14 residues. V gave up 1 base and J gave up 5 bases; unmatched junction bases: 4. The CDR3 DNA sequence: TGTGCCAGCAGCCAAGGCGGGAGTGGTGAGACCCAGTACTTC. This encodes CASSQGGSGETQYF.

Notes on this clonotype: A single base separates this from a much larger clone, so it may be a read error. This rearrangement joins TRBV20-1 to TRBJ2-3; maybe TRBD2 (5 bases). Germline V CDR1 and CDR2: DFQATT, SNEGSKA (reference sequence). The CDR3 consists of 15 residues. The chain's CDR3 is CSARDLARSTDTQDF. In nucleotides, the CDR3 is TGCAGTGCTAGAGATTTAGCGAGAAGCACAGATACGCAGGATTTT.

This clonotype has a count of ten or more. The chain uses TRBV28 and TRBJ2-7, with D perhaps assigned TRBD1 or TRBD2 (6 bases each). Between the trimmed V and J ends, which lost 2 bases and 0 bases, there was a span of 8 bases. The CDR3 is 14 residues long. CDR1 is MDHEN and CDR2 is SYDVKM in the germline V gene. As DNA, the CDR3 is TGTGCCAGCAGTTTAAGGGGGGACTCCTACGAGCAGTACTTC. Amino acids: CASSLRGDSYEQYF. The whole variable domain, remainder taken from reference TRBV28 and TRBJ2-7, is DVKVTQSSRYLVKRTGEKVFLECVQDMDHENMFWYRQDPGLGLRLIYFSYDVKMKEKGDIPEGYSVSREKKERFSLILESASTNQTSMYLCASSLRGDSYEQYFGPGTRLTVT.

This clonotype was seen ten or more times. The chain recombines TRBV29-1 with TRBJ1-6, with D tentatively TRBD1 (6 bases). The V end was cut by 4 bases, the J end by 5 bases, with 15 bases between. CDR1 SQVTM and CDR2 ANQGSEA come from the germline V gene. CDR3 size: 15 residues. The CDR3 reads CSVALGTPNNSPLHF. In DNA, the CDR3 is TGCAGCGTTGCCTTAGGGACACCTAATAATTCACCCCTCCACTTT.

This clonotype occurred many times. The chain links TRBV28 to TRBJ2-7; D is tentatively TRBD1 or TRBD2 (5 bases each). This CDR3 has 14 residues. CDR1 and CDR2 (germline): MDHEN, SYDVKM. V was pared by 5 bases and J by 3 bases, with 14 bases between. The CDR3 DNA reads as TGTGCCAGCAGTCCCTCCGGGACGGACTACGAGCAGTACTTC. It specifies CASSPSGTDYEQYF.

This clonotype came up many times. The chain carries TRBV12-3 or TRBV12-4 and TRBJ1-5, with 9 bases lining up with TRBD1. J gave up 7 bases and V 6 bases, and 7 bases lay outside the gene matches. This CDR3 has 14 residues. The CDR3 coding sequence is TGTGCCAGCAGGATACAGGGGGCGGGACAGCCCCAGCATTTT. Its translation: CASRIQGAGQPQHF.

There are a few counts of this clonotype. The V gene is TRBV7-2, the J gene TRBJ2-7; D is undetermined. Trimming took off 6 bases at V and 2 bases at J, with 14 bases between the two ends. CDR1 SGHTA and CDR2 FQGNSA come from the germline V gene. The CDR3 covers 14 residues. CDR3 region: CASSSRPDPYEQYF. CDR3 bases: TGTGCCAGCAGTTCCCGCCCGGATCCCTACGAGCAGTACTTC.

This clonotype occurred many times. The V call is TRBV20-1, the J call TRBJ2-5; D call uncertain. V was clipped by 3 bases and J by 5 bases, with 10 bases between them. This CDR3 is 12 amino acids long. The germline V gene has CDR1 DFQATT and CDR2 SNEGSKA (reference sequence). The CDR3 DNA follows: TGCAGTGCTAGTGGGGTAGGGGAGACCCAGTACTTC. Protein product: CSASGVGETQYF.

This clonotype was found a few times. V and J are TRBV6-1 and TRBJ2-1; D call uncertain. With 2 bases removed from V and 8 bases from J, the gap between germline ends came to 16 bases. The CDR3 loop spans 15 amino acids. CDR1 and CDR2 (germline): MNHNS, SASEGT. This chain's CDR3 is CASSERRSQKDEQFF. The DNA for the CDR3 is TGTGCCAGCAGTGAACGTCGATCTCAAAAGGATGAGCAGTTCTTC.